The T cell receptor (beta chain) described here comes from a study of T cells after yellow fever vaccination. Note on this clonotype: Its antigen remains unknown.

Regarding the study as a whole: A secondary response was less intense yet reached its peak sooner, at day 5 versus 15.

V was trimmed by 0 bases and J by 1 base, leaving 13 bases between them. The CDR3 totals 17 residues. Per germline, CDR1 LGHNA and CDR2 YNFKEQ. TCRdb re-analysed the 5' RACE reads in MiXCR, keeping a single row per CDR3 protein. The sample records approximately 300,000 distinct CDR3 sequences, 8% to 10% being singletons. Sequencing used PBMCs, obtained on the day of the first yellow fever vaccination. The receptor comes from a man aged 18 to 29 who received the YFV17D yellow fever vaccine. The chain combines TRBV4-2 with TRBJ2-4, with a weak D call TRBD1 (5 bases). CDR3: CASSQDKGDSAKNIQYF. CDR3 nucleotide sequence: TGTGCCAGCAGCCAAGACAAAGGGGATTCGGCCAAAAACATTCAGTACTTC.